This T cell receptor beta chain was sequenced in a study of CD8 T cells in ankylosing spondylitis. Study findings and constraints: From matched ankylosing spondylitis synovial fluid, disease-linked clones were reportedly recovered at significantly enriched levels. The study identified a TCR beta motif of about eight highly homologous variants that appeared characteristic of ankylosing spondylitis blood. Certain motif variants had earlier appeared in reactive arthritis synovial fluid and blood.

This CDR3 spans 13 amino acids. V gave up 8 bases and J gave up 5 bases, with 13 bases separating them. Germline-derived CDR1 and CDR2 are SEHNR and FQNEAQ (reference sequence). Libraries of TCR beta came from quantitative 5'-RACE with molecular barcodes. TCRdb called the 5' RACE reads again in MiXCR, with one record for every CDR3 protein. The sample shows some 400,000 distinct CDR3 sequences, about a fifth of them seen only once. On this clonotype itself: Its specificity is not known.

Input material: blood, either unsorted or a sorted T cell fraction (not recorded which). The clonotype originates from a male donor with ankylosing spondylitis. The V gene is TRBV7-9, the J gene TRBJ1-5, with D tentatively TRBD1 (5 bases). The CDR3 coding sequence is TGTGCCAGCCGTGGGGACGGCCATCAGCCCCAGCATTTT. Translating it yields CASRGDGHQPQHF. The full variable domain, with the rest looked up from reference TRBV7-9 and TRBJ1-5, is DTGVSQNPRHKITKRGQNVTFRCDPISEHNRLYWYRQTLGQGPEFLTYFQNEAQLEKSRLLSDRFSAERPKGSFSTLEIQRTEQGDSAMYLCASRGDGHQPQHFGDGTRLSIL.